The clone carrying this TCR beta chain showed up just once. As yet, its antigen is unknown. These data originate in a study of siplizumab effects on memory and regulatory T cells. Repertoires were generated with immunoSEQ multiplex PCR, while TCRdb's copy carries only in-frame clones and drops some. The sample shows fewer than 80,000 clones, 90% to 95% of them seen only once. Whole-study results and caveats: Some alloreactive sequences were traceable to unstimulated CD4+ memory cells, and siplizumab significantly reduced them.

V was pared by 3 bases and J by 2 bases, with 6 bases of the junction left unmatched. CDR3 length equals 15 residues. Germline V CDR1 and CDR2: SGDLS, YYNGEE. This sequence was found in a human donor in good health. The chain couples TRBV9 to TRBJ2-3; 7 nucleotides agree with TRBD2. The sequenced sample consisted of CD8+ T cells sorted from blood. The CDR3 sequence: CASSAGGYLTDTQYF. For the CDR3, the DNA is TGTGCCAGCAGCGCCGGGGGGTACCTCACAGATACGCAGTATTTT. Supplemented by reference TRBV9 and TRBJ2-3, the full variable domain reads DSGVTQTPKHLITATGQRVTLRCSPRSGDLSVYWYQQSLDQGLQFLIQYYNGEERAKGNILERFSAQQFPDLHSELNLSSLELGDSALYFCASSAGGYLTDTQYFGPGTRLTVL.